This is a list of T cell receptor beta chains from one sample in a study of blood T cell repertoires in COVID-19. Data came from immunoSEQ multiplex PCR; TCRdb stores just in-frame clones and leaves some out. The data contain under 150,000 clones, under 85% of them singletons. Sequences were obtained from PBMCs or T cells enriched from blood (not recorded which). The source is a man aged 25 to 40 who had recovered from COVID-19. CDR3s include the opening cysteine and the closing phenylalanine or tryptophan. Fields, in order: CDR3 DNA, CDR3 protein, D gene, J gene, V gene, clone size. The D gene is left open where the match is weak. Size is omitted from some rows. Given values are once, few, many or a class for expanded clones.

CDR3nt: TGTGCCAGCAGCTGGGAGCCGGGACTAGTCGGTGATGAGCAGTTCTTC
CDR3aa: CASSWEPGLVGDEQFF
d_gene: TRBD2
j_gene: TRBJ2-1
v_gene: TRBV11-1
abundance: NA

CDR3nt: TGTGCCAGCAGTGACTCGATTTCTAGCGGGGGGGCCCATGAGCAGTTCTTC
CDR3aa: CASSDSISSGGAHEQFF
d_gene: TRBD2
j_gene: TRBJ2-1
v_gene: TRBV6-4
abundance: NA

CDR3nt: TGTGCCAGCAGTTACCGACAGAATAATGAAAAACTGTTTTTT
CDR3aa: CASSYRQNNEKLFF
d_gene: NA
j_gene: TRBJ1-4
v_gene: TRBV6-5
abundance: NA

CDR3nt: TGCGCCAGCAGCGCCAAAACTGGGACTGCTGAAGCTTTCTTT
CDR3aa: CASSAKTGTAEAFF
d_gene: NA
j_gene: TRBJ1-1
v_gene: TRBV5-1
abundance: NA

CDR3nt: TGTGCCAGCAGCCAAACGATGAGGGACAATGAGCAGTTCTTC
CDR3aa: CASSQTMRDNEQFF
d_gene: NA
j_gene: TRBJ2-1
v_gene: TRBV3-1/TRBV3-2
abundance: NA

CDR3nt: TGTGCCAGCAGTCCAATTGACTTGTTGGCCAATGAGCAGTTCTTC
CDR3aa: CASSPIDLLANEQFF
d_gene: NA
j_gene: TRBJ2-1
v_gene: TRBV27
abundance: once

CDR3nt: TGTGCCAGTCAACAGGGCCGAGGGCAGCCCCAGCATTTT
CDR3aa: CASQQGRGQPQHF
d_gene: NA
j_gene: TRBJ1-5
v_gene: TRBV18
abundance: once

CDR3nt: TGTGCCAGCAGTTACGGGCAGACGAACACCGGGGAGCTGTTTTTT
CDR3aa: CASSYGQTNTGELFF
d_gene: NA
j_gene: TRBJ2-2
v_gene: TRBV6-5
abundance: NA

CDR3nt: TGTGCCAGCAGCTCTCGAGACAGGGTAGGAGAAAAACTGTTTTTT
CDR3aa: CASSSRDRVGEKLFF
d_gene: TRBD1
j_gene: TRBJ1-4
v_gene: TRBV7-2
abundance: once

CDR3nt: TGCGCCAGCAGCCAAGGGGACAGGGCATTCGGCTACACCTTC
CDR3aa: CASSQGDRAFGYTF
d_gene: TRBD1
j_gene: TRBJ1-2
v_gene: TRBV4-1
abundance: NA

CDR3nt: TGTGCCAGCAGGGCGGTAAGGACAGGGTCGAACGAGCAGTACTTC
CDR3aa: CASRAVRTGSNEQYF
d_gene: TRBD1
j_gene: TRBJ2-7
v_gene: TRBV27
abundance: few

CDR3nt: TGTGCCAGCAGCTTACTTGCAGGGGCCCAACAAGAGACCCAGTACTTC
CDR3aa: CASSLLAGAQQETQYF
d_gene: NA
j_gene: TRBJ2-5
v_gene: TRBV13
abundance: NA

CDR3nt: TGTGCCAGCAGCACCCCGGGTCGTCTCACCCACAATGAGCAGTTCTTC
CDR3aa: CASSTPGRLTHNEQFF
d_gene: NA
j_gene: TRBJ2-1
v_gene: TRBV21-1
abundance: NA

CDR3nt: TGCGCCAGCAGCGCCAGGGAGGGAGATACGCAGTATTTT
CDR3aa: CASSAREGDTQYF
d_gene: TRBD2
j_gene: TRBJ2-3
v_gene: TRBV5-1
abundance: NA

CDR3nt: TGTGCCAGCAGAGGTGAGGAGGGCACTGAAGCTTTCTTT
CDR3aa: CASRGEEGTEAFF
d_gene: NA
j_gene: TRBJ1-1
v_gene: TRBV2
abundance: NA

CDR3nt: TGTGCCAGCAGCTATGGGACAGGGAGTCTACAGCAGTACTTC
CDR3aa: CASSYGTGSLQQYF
d_gene: TRBD1
j_gene: TRBJ2-7
v_gene: TRBV11-2
abundance: NA

CDR3nt: TGTGCCAGCAGGGGACAGGGTTGGACCGGGGAGCTGTTTTTT
CDR3aa: CASRGQGWTGELFF
d_gene: TRBD1
j_gene: TRBJ2-2
v_gene: TRBV28
abundance: NA